The present TCR beta chain was sequenced within a study of blood T cell repertoires in COVID-19. On the study more broadly: Samples representing acute and convalescent COVID-19 were sourced from the United States, Italy and Spain. Nucleic acid was either cDNA or gDNA, and it came from T cells, B-cell-depleted T cells, or PBMCs.

Germline CDR1 reads SGHDT; CDR2 reads YYEEEE. CDR3 length: 14 residues. V dropped 0 bases and J dropped 6 bases, with 10 bases sitting between them. In the original workflow: From reference gene primer amplification, estimates of nucleated cell counts were derived. Profiled with immunoSEQ multiplex PCR; TCRdb holds only in-frame clones, not every one. V and J calls and clone size are those listed in that table; D and trimming were worked out from the DNA. Of 150,000 or so clones listed, roughly four fifths are singletons. Specimen: peripheral blood. The chain is built from TRBV5-6 and TRBJ2-4; D perhaps matches TRBD2 (5 bases). The TCR originated in a woman aged 60 to 75 with acute or convalescent COVID-19. CDR3 in DNA: TGTGCCAGCAGCTTGGGCGGGTTAGGAAACATTCAGTACTTC. It specifies CASSLGGLGNIQYF.